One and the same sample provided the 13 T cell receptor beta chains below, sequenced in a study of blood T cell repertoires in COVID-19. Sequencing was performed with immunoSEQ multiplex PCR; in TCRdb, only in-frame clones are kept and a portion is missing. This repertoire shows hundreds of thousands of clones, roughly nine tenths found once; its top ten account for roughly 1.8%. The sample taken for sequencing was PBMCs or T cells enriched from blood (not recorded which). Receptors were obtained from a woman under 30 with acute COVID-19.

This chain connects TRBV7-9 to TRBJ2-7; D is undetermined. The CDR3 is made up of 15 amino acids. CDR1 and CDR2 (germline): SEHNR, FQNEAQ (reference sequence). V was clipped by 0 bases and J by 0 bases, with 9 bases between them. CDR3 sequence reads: CASSLAGRSSYEQYF. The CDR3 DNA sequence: TGTGCCAGCAGCTTAGCGGGCCGAAGCTCCTACGAGCAGTACTTC.

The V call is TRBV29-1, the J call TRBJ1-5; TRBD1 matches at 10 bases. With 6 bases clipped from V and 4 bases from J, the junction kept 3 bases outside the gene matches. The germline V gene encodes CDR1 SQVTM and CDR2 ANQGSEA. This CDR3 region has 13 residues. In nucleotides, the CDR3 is TGCAGCGTGGGACAGGGGCGGAATCAGCCCCAGCATTTT. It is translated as CSVGQGRNQPQHF. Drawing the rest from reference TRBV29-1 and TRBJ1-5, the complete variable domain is SAVISQKPSRDICQRGTSLTIQCQVDSQVTMMFWYRQQPGQSLTLIATANQGSEATYESGFVIDKFPISRPNLTFSTLTVSNMSPEDSSIYLCSVGQGRNQPQHFGDGTRLSIL.

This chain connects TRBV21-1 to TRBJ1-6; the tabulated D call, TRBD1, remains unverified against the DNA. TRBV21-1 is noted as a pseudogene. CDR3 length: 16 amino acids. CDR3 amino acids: CASSKAKTGTYSPLHF. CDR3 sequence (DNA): TGTGCCAGCAGCAAAGCAAAGACAGGGACGTATTCACCCCTCCACTTT.

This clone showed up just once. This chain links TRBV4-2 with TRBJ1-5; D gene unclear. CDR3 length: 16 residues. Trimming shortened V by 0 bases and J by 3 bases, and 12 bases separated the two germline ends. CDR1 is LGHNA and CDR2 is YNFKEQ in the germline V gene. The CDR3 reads CASSQDARSLNQPQHF. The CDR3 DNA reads TGTGCCAGCAGCCAAGATGCCAGGTCCCTCAATCAGCCCCAGCATTTT.

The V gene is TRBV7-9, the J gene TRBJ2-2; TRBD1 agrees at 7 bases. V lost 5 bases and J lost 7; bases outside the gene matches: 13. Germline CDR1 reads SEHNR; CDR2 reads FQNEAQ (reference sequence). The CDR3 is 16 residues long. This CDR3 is CASSRMVTGANGELFF. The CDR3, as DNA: TGTGCCAGCAGCCGAATGGTTACAGGGGCGAACGGGGAGCTGTTTTTT.

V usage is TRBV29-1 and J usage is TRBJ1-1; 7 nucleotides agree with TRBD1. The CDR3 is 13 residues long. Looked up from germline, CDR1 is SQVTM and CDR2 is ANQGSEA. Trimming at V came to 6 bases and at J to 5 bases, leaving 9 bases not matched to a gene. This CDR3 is CSVFGQAGTEAFF. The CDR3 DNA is TGCAGCGTCTTTGGACAGGCGGGGACTGAAGCTTTCTTT.

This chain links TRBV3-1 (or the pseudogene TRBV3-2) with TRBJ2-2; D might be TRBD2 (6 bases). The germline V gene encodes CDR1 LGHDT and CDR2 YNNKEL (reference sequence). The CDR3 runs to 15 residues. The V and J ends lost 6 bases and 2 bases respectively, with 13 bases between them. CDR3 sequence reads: CASRRAGLNTGELFF. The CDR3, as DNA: TGTGCCAGCAGGCGGGCGGGACTTAACACCGGGGAGCTGTTTTTT.

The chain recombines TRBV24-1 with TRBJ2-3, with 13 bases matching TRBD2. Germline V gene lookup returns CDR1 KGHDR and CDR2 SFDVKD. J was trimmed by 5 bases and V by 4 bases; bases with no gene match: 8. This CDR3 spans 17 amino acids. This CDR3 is CATSDSGLAGAQDTQYF. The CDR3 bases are TGTGCCACCAGTGACTCAGGACTAGCGGGAGCTCAAGATACGCAGTATTTT.

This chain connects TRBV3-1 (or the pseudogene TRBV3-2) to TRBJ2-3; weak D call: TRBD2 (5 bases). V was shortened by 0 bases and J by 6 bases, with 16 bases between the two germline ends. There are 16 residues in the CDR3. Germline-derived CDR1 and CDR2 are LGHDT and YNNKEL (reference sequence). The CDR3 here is CASSQDSRARGDTQYF. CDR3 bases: TGTGCCAGCAGCCAAGATAGTCGGGCTCGAGGGGATACGCAGTATTTT.

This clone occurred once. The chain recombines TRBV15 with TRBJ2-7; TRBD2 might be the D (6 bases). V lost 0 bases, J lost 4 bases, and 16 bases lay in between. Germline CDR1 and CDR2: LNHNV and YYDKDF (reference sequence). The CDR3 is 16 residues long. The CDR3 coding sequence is TGTGCCACCAGCAGAGAAAAGGGACTCCTCCCTTACGAGCAGTACTTC. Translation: CATSREKGLLPYEQYF.

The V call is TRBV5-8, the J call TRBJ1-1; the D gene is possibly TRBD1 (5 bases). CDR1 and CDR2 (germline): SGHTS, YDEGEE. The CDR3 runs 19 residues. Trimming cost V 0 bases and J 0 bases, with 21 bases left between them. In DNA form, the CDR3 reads TGTGCCAGCAGCTTGGAACTCTTGGGCAGGGAACTCATGAACACTGAAGCTTTCTTT. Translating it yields CASSLELLGRELMNTEAFF.

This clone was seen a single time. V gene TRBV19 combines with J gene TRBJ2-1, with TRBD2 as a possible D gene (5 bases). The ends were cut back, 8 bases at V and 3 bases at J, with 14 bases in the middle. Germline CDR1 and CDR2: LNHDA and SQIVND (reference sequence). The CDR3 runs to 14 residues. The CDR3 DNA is TGTGCCAGTTCCGGGGAGTCTATCTACAATGAGCAGTTCTTC. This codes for CASSGESIYNEQFF. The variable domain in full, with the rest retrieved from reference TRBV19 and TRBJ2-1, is DGGITQSPKYLFRKEGQNVTLSCEQNLNHDAMYWYRQDPGQGLRLIYYSQIVNDFQKGDIAEGYSVSREKKESFPLTVTSAQKNPTAFYLCASSGESIYNEQFFGPGTRLTVL.

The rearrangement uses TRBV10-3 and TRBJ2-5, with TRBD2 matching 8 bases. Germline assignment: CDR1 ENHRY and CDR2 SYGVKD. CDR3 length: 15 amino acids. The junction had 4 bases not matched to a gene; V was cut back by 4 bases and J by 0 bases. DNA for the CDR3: TGTGCCATCAGTGGGTCGGGGGGGTACCAAGAGACCCAGTACTTC. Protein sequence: CAISGSGGYQETQYF.